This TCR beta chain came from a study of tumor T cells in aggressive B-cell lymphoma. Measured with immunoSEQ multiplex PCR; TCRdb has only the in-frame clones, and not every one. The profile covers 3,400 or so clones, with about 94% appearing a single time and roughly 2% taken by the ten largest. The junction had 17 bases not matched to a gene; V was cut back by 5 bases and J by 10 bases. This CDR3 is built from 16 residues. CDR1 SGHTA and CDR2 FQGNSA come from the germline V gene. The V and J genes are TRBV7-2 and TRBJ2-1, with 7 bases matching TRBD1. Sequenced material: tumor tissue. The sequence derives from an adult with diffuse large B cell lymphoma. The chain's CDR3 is CASSREGTDSSREQFF. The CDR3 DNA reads TGTGCCAGCAGCAGAGAGGGGACAGACTCCTCTCGGGAGCAGTTCTTC. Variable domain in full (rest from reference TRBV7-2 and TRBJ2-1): GAGVSQSPSNKVTEKGKDVELRCDPISGHTALYWYRQSLGQGLEFLIYFQGNSAPDKSGLPSDRFSAERTGGSVSTLTIQRTQQEDSAVYLCASSREGTDSSREQFFGPGTRLTVL.